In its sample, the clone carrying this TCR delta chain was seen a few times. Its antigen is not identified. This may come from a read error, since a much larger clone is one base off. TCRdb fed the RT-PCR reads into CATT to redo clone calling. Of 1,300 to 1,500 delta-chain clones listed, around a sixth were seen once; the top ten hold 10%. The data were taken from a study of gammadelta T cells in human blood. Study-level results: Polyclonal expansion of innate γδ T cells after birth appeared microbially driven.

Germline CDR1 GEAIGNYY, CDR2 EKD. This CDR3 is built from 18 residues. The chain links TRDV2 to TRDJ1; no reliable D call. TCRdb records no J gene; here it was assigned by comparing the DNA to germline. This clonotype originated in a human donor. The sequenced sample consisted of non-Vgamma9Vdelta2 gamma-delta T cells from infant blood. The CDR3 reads CASDTGRGKKTDTDKLIF. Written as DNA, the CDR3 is TGTGCCAGTGACACCGGCCGGGGCAAAAAGACGGACACCGATAAACTCATCTTT.